The text below deals with one T cell receptor beta chain. This record comes from a study of shared T cell receptors in the human thymus. The data were produced by immunoSEQ multiplex PCR, yet TCRdb's version contains in-frame clones alone and is incomplete. In the table there are hundreds of thousands of clones, about 87% of which are singletons. The V gene end was trimmed by 5 bases and the J gene end by 3 bases; junction bases not matched to a gene: 13. The CDR3 is made up of 16 amino acids. Looked up from germline, CDR1 is SGHTA and CDR2 is FQGTGA. Another study also made use of these data, one on human thymus T cells. That source reports: Within thymic and blood repertoires, V and J gene usage appeared to be biased. Related work showed strongly overlapping thymic repertoires across unrelated individuals.

The rearrangement uses TRBV7-3 and TRBJ2-7, with TRBD1 identical over 7 bases. This TCR was recovered from a boy less than two years old with a congenital heart defect. The sequencing sample was made of thymocytes. The CDR3 reads CASSPKIGQANYEQYF. CDR3 sequence (DNA): TGTGCCAGCAGCCCAAAAATCGGACAGGCAAACTACGAGCAGTACTTC. Together with reference TRBV7-3 and TRBJ2-7, the CDR3 gives the full variable domain: GAGVSQTPSNKVTEKGKYVELRCDPISGHTALYWYRQSLGQGPEFLIYFQGTGAADDSGLPNDRFFAVRPEGSVSTLKIQRTERGDSAVYLCASSPKIGQANYEQYFGPGTRLTVT.